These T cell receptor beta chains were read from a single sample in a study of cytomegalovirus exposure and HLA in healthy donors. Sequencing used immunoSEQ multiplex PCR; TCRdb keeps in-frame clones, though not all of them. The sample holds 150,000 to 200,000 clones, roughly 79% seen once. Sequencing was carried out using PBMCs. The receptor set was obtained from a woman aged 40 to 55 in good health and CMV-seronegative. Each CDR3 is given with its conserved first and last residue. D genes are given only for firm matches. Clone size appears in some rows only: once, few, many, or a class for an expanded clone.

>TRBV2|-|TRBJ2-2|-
CASTPQTGELFF
TGTGCCAGCACCCCGCAGACCGGGGAGCTGTTTTTT
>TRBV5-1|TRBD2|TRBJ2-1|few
CASSLAAGTSGLYEQFF
TGCGCCAGCAGCTTGGCCGCCGGGACTAGCGGGTTGTATGAGCAGTTCTTC
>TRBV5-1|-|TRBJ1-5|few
CASSLGAGGQPQHF
TGCGCCAGCAGCTTGGGTGCGGGAGGTCAGCCCCAGCATTTT
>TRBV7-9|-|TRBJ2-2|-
CASSRTSNTGELFF
TGTGCCAGCAGCCGGACTTCAAACACCGGGGAGCTGTTTTTT
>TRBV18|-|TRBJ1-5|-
CASSPPMGGDQPQHF
TGTGCCAGCTCACCACCGATGGGAGGCGATCAGCCCCAGCATTTT
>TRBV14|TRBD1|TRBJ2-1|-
CASSHRTGVEDEQFF
TGTGCCAGCAGCCATAGGACAGGGGTTGAGGATGAGCAGTTCTTC
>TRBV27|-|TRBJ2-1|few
CASSPGLYNEQFF
TGTGCCAGCAGTCCTGGACTTTACAATGAGCAGTTCTTC
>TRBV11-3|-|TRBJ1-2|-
CASSLWGGEDYGYTF
TGTGCCAGCAGCCTCTGGGGGGGGGAGGACTATGGCTACACCTTC
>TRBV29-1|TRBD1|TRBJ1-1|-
CSVDIGQGITEAFF
TGCAGCGTTGACATTGGACAGGGGATCACTGAAGCTTTCTTT
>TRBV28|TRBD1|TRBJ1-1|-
CASSWGQDMNTEAFF
TGTGCCAGCAGTTGGGGACAGGACATGAACACTGAAGCTTTCTTT
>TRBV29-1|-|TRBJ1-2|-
CSGQTGTF
TGCAGCGGCCAGACAGGAACCTTC
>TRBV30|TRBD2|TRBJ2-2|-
CAWGRKLAGTTGELFF
TGTGCCTGGGGCCGGAAACTAGCGGGGACTACCGGGGAGCTGTTTTTT
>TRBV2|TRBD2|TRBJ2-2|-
CASSPTSSGELFF
TGTGCCAGCAGTCCGACTAGCTCCGGGGAGCTGTTTTTT
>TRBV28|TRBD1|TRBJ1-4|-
CASSLGNRGGTNEKLFF
TGTGCCAGCAGTTTGGGAAACAGGGGAGGCACTAATGAAAAACTGTTTTTT
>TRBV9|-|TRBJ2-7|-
CASSVATGEQYF
TGTGCCAGCAGCGTAGCTACGGGCGAGCAGTACTTC
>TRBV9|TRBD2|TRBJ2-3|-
CASTPKASGRDTQYF
TGTGCCAGCACACCAAAGGCTAGCGGGAGAGATACGCAGTATTTT
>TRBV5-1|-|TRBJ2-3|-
CASSLEGRGDTQYF
TGCGCCAGCAGCTTGGAGGGGCGGGGAGATACGCAGTATTTT
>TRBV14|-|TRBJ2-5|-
CASSQTRETQYF
TGTGCCAGCAGCCAGACGCGGGAGACCCAGTACTTC
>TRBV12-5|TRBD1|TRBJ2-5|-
CASGPGQSFGEQYF
TGTGCTAGTGGTCCGGGACAGAGCTTTGGAGAGCAGTACTTC
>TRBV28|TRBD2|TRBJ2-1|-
CASSLGGRAHEQFF
TGTGCCAGCAGTTTAGGCGGGAGGGCCCATGAGCAGTTCTTC
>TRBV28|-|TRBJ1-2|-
CASSSSGGRGNYGYTF
TGTGCCAGCAGTTCCTCCGGGGGGCGAGGTAACTATGGCTACACCTTC
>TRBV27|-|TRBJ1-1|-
CASSYLSTEAFF
TGTGCCAGCAGTTATCTCAGTACTGAAGCTTTCTTT
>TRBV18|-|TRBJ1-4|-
CASSPFGRETNEKLFF
TGTGCCAGCTCACCGTTCGGGAGGGAAACTAATGAAAAACTGTTTTTT
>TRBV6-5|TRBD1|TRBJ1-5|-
CASSLDYRGGQPQHF
TGTGCCAGCAGCCTCGATTACAGGGGTGGGCAGCCCCAGCATTTT
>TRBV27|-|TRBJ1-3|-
CASRGLTGLTGNTIYF
TGTGCCAGCAGGGGACTAACGGGTTTAACTGGAAACACCATATATTTT
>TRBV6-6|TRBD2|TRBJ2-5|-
CASGGGPETQYF
TGTGCCAGCGGCGGGGGGCCAGAGACCCAGTACTTC
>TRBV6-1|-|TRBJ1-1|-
CASSVERNTEAFF
TGTGCCAGCAGTGTGGAGAGGAACACTGAAGCTTTCTTT
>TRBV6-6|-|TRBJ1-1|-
CASSYGQTMNTEAFF
TGTGCCAGCAGTTACGGGCAGACGATGAACACTGAAGCTTTCTTT
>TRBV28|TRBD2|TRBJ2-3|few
CASKSTSVSTDTQYF
TGTGCCAGCAAAAGTACTAGCGTTAGCACAGATACGCAGTATTTT
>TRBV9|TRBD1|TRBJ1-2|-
CASSDGTGTYGYTF
TGTGCCAGCAGCGACGGGACAGGGACCTATGGCTACACCTTC
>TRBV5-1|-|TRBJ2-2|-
CASSFLEPRASTGELFF
TGCGCCAGCAGCTTCCTGGAACCGCGGGCGTCCACCGGGGAGCTGTTTTTT